This T cell receptor beta chain was documented in a study of CD8 T cells in Susac syndrome (dated by TCRdb to between 2018 and 2021). Notes on the research overall: Repertoire sequencing was used to test whether CD8+ T cell activation and differentiation in Susac syndrome was antigen driven.

Worth noting for this clonotype: What this receptor recognizes is not known. One base away there is no much larger clone; base qualities are not given.

RNA was extracted using the RNeasy kit, and about 0.5 to 1 ug of the RNA was reverse transcribed with random hexamers. TCR beta CDR3 regions were amplified with the immunoSEQ multiplex PCR assay covering 54 Vbeta and 13 Jbeta segments. PCR amplification bias was corrected by using a synthetic template baseline for primer optimization and computational correction. The authors' pipeline ran thus. Reads were assigned to V, D and J genes according to IMGT and analyzed in immunoSEQ Analyzer, with only productive sequences retained. Clonality was calculated as one minus the Shannon entropy normalized by log2 of the number of productive unique sequences. Public and private clones were assessed among the 100 most prevalent clones of each patient and control. Clones were defined as Susac-specific when absent from the healthy and MS cohorts, from about a thousand published viral clones and from other ImmuneACCESS disease sequences. TCRdb's own reprocessing of the public reads used fastp at Q25 and MiXCR and kept productive beta chains. Every distinct CDR3 protein forms one entry, paired with its most common genes and DNA. TCRdb's processing, not the authors', yielded these V and J calls. The sample profile shows 150,000 to 200,000 distinct CDR3 sequences; approximately 95% of them were found once. The top ten clonotypes cover 0.09% to 0.095% of the sample.

Measured from the cysteine to the phenylalanine, the CDR3 is 15 residues long. Just CDR3 DNA is preserved here, 45 bases in frame from base 1. The germline V gene supplies CDR1 ENHRY and CDR2 SYGVKD. V and J are trimmed by 9 bases and 9 bases, and the gene matches miss 11 bases of the junction. Study-wide conclusions, independent of this receptor: The TCR sequencing and HLA analysis was acknowledged to have included a relatively small number of individuals.

High-throughput TCR beta sequencing profiled peripheral blood CD8+ and CD4+ T cells from healthy donors, Susac syndrome patients and multiple sclerosis patients. Treatment-naive patients with stable or active relapsing-remitting disease fulfilling revised McDonald criteria were used as multiple sclerosis controls. CD8+ TEMRA cells were enriched by FACS, while bulk CD8+ and CD4+ T cells were purified by magnetic negative isolation. Blood was collected in EDTA tubes and processed within 24 hours, with PBMCs isolated through density gradient centrifugation. PBMCs intended for TCR sequencing were frozen in liquid nitrogen and were later thawed in a 37 degrees C water bath. Purity of sorted or isolated CD4+, CD8+ and CD8+ TEMRA cells was at least 90%.

The TCR sequence derives from a human donor with multiple sclerosis. The sequencing sample was made of CD4+ T cells from PBMCs. The V and J genes are TRBV10-3 and TRBJ2-1, and 13 junctional nucleotides match TRBD2. Here the CDR3 is given as CAIRRTSGSAGEQFF. The sequenced DNA: TGTGCCATTAGGCGGACTAGCGGGAGTGCGGGTGAGCAGTTCTTC.